This T cell receptor beta chain was captured by sequencing in a study of cytomegalovirus exposure and HLA in healthy donors. Whole-study results and caveats: The presence/absence work took it that sequencing depth was about the same across donors. What was likely a sequencing artifact was a cluster of highly shared sequence variants.

The CDR3 runs 16 residues. V gave up 2 bases and J gave up 2 bases, with 14 bases separating them. Germline CDR1 reads LGHNA; CDR2 reads YSLEER. It was with 60 Vbeta and 13 Jbeta primers that the PCR ran. Profiled with immunoSEQ multiplex PCR; TCRdb holds only in-frame clones, not every one. The sample includes more than 95,000 clones, about 16% of them seen just once. This clone was counted only a few times. Its target is not known. Sample: PBMCs. The chain has TRBV4-3 and TRBJ2-3; D perhaps matches TRBD2 (6 bases). The TCR originated in a female donor in good health and CMV-seronegative. The CDR3 bases are TGCGCCAGCAGCCAACTGGCCGGGAGATACACAGATACGCAGTATTTT. Translating gives CASSQLAGRYTDTQYF.